This T cell receptor (beta chain) is drawn from a study of blood T cell repertoires in COVID-19. At the level of the study: Samples representing acute and convalescent COVID-19 were sourced from the United States, Italy and Spain.

Source study methods: Scientists estimated how many nucleated cells there were by amplifying reference gene primers. Data came from immunoSEQ multiplex PCR; TCRdb stores just in-frame clones and leaves some out. The D gene and trimming were derived from the DNA, and the V and J assignments and clone size from that table. The table includes roughly 71,000 clones, under 90% detected once. The CDR3 contains 15 residues. CDR1 and CDR2 (germline): MRHNA, SNTAGT. V trimming: 3 bases; J trimming: 3 bases; junction bases outside the gene matches: 6. This clone was detected only once. This specimen includes other DNA sequences encoding the same CDR3.

The TCR originated in a man aged 70-80 years who had recovered from COVID-19. The specimen was peripheral blood. The chain uses TRBV6-4 and TRBJ2-3; 7 nucleotides line up with TRBD2. CDR3 bases: TGTGCCAGCAGTGAGTCTGGGGGGGGTACAGATACGCAGTATTTT. It codes for CASSESGGGTDTQYF.